This T cell receptor beta chain was identified during a study of cytomegalovirus exposure and HLA in healthy donors. On the study more broadly: The Caucasian-associated ancestry cluster held roughly 84% of more than 350 genotyped donors. Whole-study results and caveats: Based on reports, TCR beta sequences accurately predicted HLA-A and HLA-B alleles for most subjects. Reported performance of the classifier showed diagnosis of cytomegalovirus status with high specificity and sensitivity. Most TCRs appeared rarely, but some public TCRs recurred in many donors.

PCR was performed using 60 Vbeta and 13 Jbeta primers. TCRdb's copy holds only in-frame clones and misses some; the assay was immunoSEQ multiplex PCR. This sample yields some 45,000 clones, of which 65% to 80% are seen a single time; roughly 6% belongs to the top ten. As for this clone: The antigen is not known.

V lost 7 bases, J lost 8 bases, and 11 bases lay in between. CDR3 length: 10 residues. Germline V gene data show CDR1 as GTSNPN and CDR2 as SVGIG (reference sequence). The sequence was collected from a young man in good health and CMV-seronegative. The chain couples TRBV30 to TRBJ1-2; D is uncertain. What was sequenced was PBMCs. The CDR3 DNA sequence: TGTGCCTCCCATTTCATGGGCTACACCTTC. It is translated as CASHFMGYTF.